This T cell receptor (beta chain) was sequenced for a study of T-cell memory formation after mild COVID-19. V dropped 8 bases and J dropped 4; count of bases not matched to a gene: 4. The CDR3 covers 12 residues. Germline lookup yields CDR1 LNHDA and CDR2 SQIVND (reference sequence). One entry per CDR3 protein results from TCRdb running MiXCR on the 5' RACE reads. Among a few hundred thousand distinct CDR3 sequences listed, about a sixth were seen once. Input material: PBMCs or a T cell subset sorted from them (not recorded which). The TCR originated in a man between 18 and 35 years old who had mild COVID-19 (a few samples of this study predate the infection). Cell type and time point are not known. V and J are TRBV19 and TRBJ1-2; 7 bases align to TRBD1. CDR3 loop: CASRTGFYGYTF. The CDR3 DNA sequence: TGTGCCAGTCGGACAGGATTCTATGGCTACACCTTC. The full variable domain, in which reference TRBV19 and TRBJ1-2 provide the parts outside the CDR3, is DGGITQSPKYLFRKEGQNVTLSCEQNLNHDAMYWYRQDPGQGLRLIYYSQIVNDFQKGDIAEGYSVSREKKESFPLTVTSAQKNPTAFYLCASRTGFYGYTFGSGTRLTVV.